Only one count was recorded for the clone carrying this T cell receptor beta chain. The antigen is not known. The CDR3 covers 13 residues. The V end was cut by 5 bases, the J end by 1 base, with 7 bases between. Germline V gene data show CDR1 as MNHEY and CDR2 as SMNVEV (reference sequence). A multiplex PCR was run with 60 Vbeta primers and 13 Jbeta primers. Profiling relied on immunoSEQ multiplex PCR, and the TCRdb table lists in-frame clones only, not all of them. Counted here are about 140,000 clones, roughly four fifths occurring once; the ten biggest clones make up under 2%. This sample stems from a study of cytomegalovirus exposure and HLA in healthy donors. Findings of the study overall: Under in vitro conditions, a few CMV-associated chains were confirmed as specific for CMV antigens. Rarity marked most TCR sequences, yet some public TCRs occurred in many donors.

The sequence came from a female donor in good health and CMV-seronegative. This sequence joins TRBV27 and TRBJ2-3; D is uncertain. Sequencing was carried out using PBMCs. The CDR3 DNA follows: TGTGCCAGCAGTCTTACAGGCACAGATACGCAGTATTTT. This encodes CASSLTGTDTQYF.